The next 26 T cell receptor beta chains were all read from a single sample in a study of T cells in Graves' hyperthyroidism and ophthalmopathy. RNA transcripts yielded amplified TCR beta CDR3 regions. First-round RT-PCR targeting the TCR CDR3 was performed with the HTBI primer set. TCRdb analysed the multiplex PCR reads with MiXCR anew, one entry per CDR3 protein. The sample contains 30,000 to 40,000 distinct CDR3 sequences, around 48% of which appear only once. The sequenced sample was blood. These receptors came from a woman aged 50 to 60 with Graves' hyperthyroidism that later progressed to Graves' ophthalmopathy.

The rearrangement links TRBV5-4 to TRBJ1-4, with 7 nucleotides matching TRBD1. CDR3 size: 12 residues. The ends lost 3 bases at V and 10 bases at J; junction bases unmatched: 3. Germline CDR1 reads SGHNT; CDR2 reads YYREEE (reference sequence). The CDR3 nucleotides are TGTGCCAGCAGCTCCCGACAGGGAAAACTGTTTTTT. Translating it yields CASSSRQGKLFF.

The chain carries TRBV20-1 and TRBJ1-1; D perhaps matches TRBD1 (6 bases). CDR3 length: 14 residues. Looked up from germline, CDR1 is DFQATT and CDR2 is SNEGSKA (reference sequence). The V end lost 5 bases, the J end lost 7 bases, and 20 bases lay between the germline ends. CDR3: CSAFPGQMSIEAFF. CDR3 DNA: TGCAGTGCTTTTCCTGGACAGATGAGCATTGAAGCTTTCTTT.

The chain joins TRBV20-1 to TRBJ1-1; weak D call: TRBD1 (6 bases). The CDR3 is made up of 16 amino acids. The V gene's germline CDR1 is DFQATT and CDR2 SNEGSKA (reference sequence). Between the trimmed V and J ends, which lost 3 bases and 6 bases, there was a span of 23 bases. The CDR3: CSARTGLGGPNSEAFF. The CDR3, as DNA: TGCAGTGCTAGGACCGGGCTGGGGGGGCCTAACTCTGAAGCTTTCTTT.

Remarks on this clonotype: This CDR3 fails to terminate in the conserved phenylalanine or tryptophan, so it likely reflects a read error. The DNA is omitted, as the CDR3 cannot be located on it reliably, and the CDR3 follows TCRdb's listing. The CDR3 reads CASSLGVEL. The chain uses TRBV12-3 or TRBV12-4 and TRBJ2-7. From its first to its last residue, the CDR3 has 9 amino acids.

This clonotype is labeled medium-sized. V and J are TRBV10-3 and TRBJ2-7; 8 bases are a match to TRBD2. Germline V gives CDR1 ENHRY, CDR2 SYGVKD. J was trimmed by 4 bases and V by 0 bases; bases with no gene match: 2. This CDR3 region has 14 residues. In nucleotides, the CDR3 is TGTGCCATCAGTGAGTCTAGCGGGACTTACGAGCAGTACTTC. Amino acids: CAISESSGTYEQYF.

CDR3 in DNA: TGCAGTGCTAGAGACGCTGAGGACTGGGGGTCCTACGAGCAGTACTTC. Amino acid sequence: CSARDAEDWGSYEQYF. V and J are TRBV20-1 and TRBJ2-7, with D tentatively TRBD1 or TRBD2 (5 bases each). Trimming stripped 0 bases from V and 1 base from J, with 16 bases between. Germline CDR1 and CDR2: DFQATT and SNEGSKA (reference sequence). This CDR3 contains 16 residues.

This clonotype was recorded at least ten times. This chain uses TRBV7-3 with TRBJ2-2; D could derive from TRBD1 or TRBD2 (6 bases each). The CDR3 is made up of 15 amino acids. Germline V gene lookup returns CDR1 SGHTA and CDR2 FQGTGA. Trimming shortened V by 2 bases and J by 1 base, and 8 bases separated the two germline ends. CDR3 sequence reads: CASSLGGRNTGELFF. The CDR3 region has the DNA TGTGCCAGCAGCTTAGGGGGGCGGAACACCGGGGAGCTGTTTTTT.

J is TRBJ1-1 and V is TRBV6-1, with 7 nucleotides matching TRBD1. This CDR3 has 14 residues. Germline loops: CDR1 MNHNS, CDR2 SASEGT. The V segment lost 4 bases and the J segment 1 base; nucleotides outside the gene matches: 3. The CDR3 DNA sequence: TGTGCCAGCAGTGTAAACAGGGGGAACACTGAAGCTTTCTTT. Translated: CASSVNRGNTEAFF.

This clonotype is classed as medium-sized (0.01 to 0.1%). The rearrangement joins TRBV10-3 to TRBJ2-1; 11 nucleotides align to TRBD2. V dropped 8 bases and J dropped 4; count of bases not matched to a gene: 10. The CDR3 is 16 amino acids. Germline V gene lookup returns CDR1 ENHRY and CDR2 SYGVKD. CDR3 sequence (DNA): TGTGCCATCGGCGGGACTAGCGGACCGATTTACAATGAGCAGTTCTTC. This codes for CAIGGTSGPIYNEQFF.

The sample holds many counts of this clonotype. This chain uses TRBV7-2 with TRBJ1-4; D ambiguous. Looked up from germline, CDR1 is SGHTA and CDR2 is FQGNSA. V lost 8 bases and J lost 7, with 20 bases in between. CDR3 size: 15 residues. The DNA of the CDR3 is TGTGCCAGCCAAGGGCAGGCCGTCGCAGTTGAAAAACTGTTTTTT. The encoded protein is CASQGQAVAVEKLFF.

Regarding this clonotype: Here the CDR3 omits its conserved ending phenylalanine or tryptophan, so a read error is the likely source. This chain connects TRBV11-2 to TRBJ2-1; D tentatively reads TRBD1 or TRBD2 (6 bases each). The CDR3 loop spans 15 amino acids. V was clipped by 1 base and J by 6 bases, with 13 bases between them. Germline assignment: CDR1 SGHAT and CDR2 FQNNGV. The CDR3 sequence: CASSLGGGTTNEQFL. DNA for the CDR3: TGTGCCAGCAGCTTAGGTGGAGGGACAACCAATGAGCAGTTCTTA.

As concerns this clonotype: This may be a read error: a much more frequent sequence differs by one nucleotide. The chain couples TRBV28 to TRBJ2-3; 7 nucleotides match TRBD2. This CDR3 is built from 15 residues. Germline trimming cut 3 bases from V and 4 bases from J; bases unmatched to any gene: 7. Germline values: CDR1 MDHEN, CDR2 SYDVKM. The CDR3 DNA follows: TGTGCCAGCAGTTTCGGACTAGAGGCCCCAGATACGCAGTATTTT. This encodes CASSFGLEAPDTQYF.

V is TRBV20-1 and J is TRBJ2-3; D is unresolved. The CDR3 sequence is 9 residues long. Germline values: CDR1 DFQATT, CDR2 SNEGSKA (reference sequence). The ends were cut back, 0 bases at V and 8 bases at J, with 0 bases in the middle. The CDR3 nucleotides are TGCAGTGCTAGAGATACGCAGTATTTT. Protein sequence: CSARDTQYF.

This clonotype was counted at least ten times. This CDR3 reads CATRRSYEQYF. DNA of the CDR3: TGTGCCACCCGGCGGTCCTACGAGCAGTACTTC. The chain combines TRBV6-5 with TRBJ2-7; D uncertain. Germline V gene data show CDR1 as MNHEY and CDR2 as SVGAGI. With 10 bases removed from V and 1 base from J, the gap between germline ends came to 8 bases. The CDR3 spans 11 residues.

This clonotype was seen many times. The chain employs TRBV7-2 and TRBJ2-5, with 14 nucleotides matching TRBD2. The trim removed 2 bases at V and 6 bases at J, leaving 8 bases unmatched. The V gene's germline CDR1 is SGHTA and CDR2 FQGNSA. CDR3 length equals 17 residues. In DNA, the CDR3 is TGTGCCAGCAGCTTAAGCGGGACTAGCGGGAGCACGAAGACCCAGTACTTC. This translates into CASSLSGTSGSTKTQYF.

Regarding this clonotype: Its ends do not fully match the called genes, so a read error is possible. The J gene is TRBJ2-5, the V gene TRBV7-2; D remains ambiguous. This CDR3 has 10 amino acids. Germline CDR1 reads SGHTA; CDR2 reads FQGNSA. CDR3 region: CASSFEIQYF. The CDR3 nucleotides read TGTGCCAGCAGCTTTGAGATCCAGTACTTC.

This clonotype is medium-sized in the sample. CDR3 bases: TGTGCCACCAGTCATTCGGTGCTAGCTAGCACAGATACGCAGTATTTT. It is translated as CATSHSVLASTDTQYF. The V gene is TRBV24-1, the J gene TRBJ2-3, with D perhaps TRBD2 (5 bases). Germline CDR1 KGHDR, CDR2 SFDVKD. The CDR3 totals 16 residues. Trimming stripped 6 bases from V and 0 bases from J, with 15 bases between.

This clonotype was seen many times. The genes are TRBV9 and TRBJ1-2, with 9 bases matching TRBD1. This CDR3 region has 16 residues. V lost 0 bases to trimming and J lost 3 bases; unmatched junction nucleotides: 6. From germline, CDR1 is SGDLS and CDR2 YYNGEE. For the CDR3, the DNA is TGTGCCAGCAGCGTAGGGGGGACAGGGCGGTACTATGGCTACACCTTC. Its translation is CASSVGGTGRYYGYTF.

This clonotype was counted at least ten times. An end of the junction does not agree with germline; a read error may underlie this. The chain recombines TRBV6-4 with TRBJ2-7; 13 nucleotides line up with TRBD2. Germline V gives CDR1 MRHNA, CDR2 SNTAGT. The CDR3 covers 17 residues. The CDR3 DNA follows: TGTGCCAGCAGTGACGAACTAGCGGGAGGGGCTATCGACGAACAGTACTTC. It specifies CASSDELAGGAIDEQYF.

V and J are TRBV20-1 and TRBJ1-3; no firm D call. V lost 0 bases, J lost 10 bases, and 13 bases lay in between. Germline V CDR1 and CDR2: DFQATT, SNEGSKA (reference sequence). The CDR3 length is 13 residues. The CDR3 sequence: CSARDPDRGTIYF. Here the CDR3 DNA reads TGCAGTGCTAGAGATCCAGACCGAGGGACCATATATTTT.

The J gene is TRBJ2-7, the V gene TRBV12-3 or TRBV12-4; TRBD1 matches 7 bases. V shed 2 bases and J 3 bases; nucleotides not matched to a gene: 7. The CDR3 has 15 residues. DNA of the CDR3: TGTGCCAGCAGTTTAAGGGGGCAGACATTCTACGAGCAGTACTTC. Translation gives CASSLRGQTFYEQYF.

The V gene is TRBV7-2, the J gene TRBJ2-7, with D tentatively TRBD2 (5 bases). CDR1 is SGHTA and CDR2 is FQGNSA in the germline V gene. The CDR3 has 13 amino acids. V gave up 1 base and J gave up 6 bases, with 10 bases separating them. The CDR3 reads CASSLVWSGEQYF. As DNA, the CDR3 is TGTGCCAGCAGCTTAGTCTGGAGCGGCGAGCAGTACTTC.

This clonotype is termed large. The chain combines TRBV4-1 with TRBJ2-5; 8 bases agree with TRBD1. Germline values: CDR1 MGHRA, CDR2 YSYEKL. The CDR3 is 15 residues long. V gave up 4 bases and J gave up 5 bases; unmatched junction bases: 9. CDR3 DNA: TGCGCCAGCAGCCCCAGTCAGGGGGCGGGCGAGACCCAGTACTTC. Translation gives CASSPSQGAGETQYF.

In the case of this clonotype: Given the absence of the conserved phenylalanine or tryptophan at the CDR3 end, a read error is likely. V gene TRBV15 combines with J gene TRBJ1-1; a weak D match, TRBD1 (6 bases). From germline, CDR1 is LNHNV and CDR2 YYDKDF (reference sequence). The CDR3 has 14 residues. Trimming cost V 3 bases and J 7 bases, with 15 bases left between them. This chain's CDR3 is CATSREDSRDEAFL. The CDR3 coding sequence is TGTGCCACCAGCAGGGAGGACAGCCGGGATGAAGCTTTCTTG.

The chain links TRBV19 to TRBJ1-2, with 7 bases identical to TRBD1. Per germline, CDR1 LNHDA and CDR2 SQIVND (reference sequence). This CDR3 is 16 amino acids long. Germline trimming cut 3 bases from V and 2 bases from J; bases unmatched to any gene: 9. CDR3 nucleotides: TGTGCCAGTAGTATTGGTGCCGGGACAGAAAACTATGGCTACACCTTC. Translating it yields CASSIGAGTENYGYTF. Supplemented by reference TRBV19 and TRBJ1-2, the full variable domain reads DGGITQSPKYLFRKEGQNVTLSCEQNLNHDAMYWYRQDPGQGLRLIYYSQIVNDFQKGDIAEGYSVSREKKESFPLTVTSAQKNPTAFYLCASSIGAGTENYGYTFGSGTRLTVV.

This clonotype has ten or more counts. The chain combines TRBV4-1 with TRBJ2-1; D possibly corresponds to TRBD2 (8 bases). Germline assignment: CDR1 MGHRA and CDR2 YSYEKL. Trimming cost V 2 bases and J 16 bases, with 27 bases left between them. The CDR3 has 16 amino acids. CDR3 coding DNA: TGCGCCAGCAGCCAAACAGGGGAATGGACTAGCCCCGAGAGATTCTTC. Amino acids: CASSQTGEWTSPERFF.